The 30 T cell receptor beta chains listed next were all sequenced from one sample in a study of cytomegalovirus exposure and HLA in healthy donors. The study ran its PCR with 60 Vbeta and 13 Jbeta primers. Profiled with immunoSEQ multiplex PCR; TCRdb holds only in-frame clones, not every one. Altogether about 180,000 clones are present, about 86% being singletons, with the ten largest covering around 2.2%. Material for sequencing was PBMCs. Every receptor here comes from a woman younger than 45 in good health and CMV-seronegative.

This clone came up a few times. This chain joins TRBV9 and TRBJ1-4; D remains ambiguous. V lost 3 bases to trimming and J lost 6 bases, with 9 bases between them. CDR1 and CDR2 from the germline V gene are SGDLS and YYNGEE. The CDR3 totals 13 residues. CDR3 protein: CASSASFHEKLFF. CDR3 DNA sequence: TGTGCCAGCAGCGCCTCGTTCCATGAAAAACTGTTTTTT.

The chain carries TRBV4-3 and TRBJ1-4; no definite D call. Germline CDR1 is LGHNA and CDR2 is YSLEER. The length of the CDR3 is 17 residues. V lost 0 bases and J 0 bases, leaving 11 bases between the germline ends. The CDR3 is CASSQDSAGSTNEKLFF. CDR3 DNA sequence: TGCGCCAGCAGCCAAGACTCGGCAGGATCAACTAATGAAAAACTGTTTTTT.

The V call is TRBV27, the J call TRBJ1-1; 7 bases align to TRBD1. The CDR3 extends over 15 amino acids. Trimming cost V 4 bases and J 1 base; bases outside gene matches: 6. CDR1 and CDR2 (germline): MNHEY, SMNVEV (reference sequence). CDR3 bases: TGTGCCAGCAGTTCGCCGACAGGGAGGAACACTGAAGCTTTCTTT. The encoded protein is CASSSPTGRNTEAFF.

With regard to this clone: An end of the junction does not agree with germline; a read error may underlie this. The V call is TRBV7-8, the J call TRBJ1-2; TRBD1 aligns across 7 bases. CDR1 is SGHVS and CDR2 is FQNEAQ in the germline V gene. CDR3 length: 15 residues. The CDR3 reads CASSSSTGTNYGYIF. In DNA, the CDR3 is TGTGCCAGCAGCTCATCGACAGGGACGAACTATGGCTACATCTTC.

The chain joins TRBV5-4 to TRBJ2-7; D is perhaps TRBD1 (6 bases). The CDR3 covers 13 residues. V lost 1 base to trimming and J lost 3 bases, with 8 bases between them. Germline-derived CDR1 and CDR2 are SGHNT and YYREEE (reference sequence). The chain's CDR3 is CASSLFRGYEQYF. In DNA form, the CDR3 reads TGTGCCAGCAGCTTGTTCAGGGGCTACGAGCAGTACTTC.

This chain joins TRBV6-5 and TRBJ2-7; D remains unclear. The CDR3 extends over 14 amino acids. The V gene lost 4 bases and the J gene lost 0 bases, with 10 bases spanning the gap. CDR1 is MNHEY and CDR2 is SVGAGI in the germline V gene. The CDR3 sequence is CASSFSASSYEQYF. The CDR3 region has the DNA TGTGCCAGCAGTTTCTCCGCGAGCTCCTACGAGCAGTACTTC.

The CDR3 here is CAWSVAGAGGYGYTF. CDR3 in DNA: TGTGCCTGGAGTGTCGCAGGGGCTGGGGGCTATGGCTACACCTTC. This chain uses TRBV30 with TRBJ1-2; D possibly corresponds to TRBD1 (6 bases). V gave up 0 bases and J gave up 4 bases, with 15 bases separating them. The CDR3 has 15 residues. Looked up from germline, CDR1 is GTSNPN and CDR2 is SVGIG (reference sequence).

This clone was detected once. The chain combines TRBV11-2 with TRBJ2-7; D possibly corresponds to TRBD1 (5 bases). Germline CDR1 and CDR2: SGHAT and FQNNGV. With 0 bases removed from V and 5 bases from J, the gap between germline ends came to 11 bases. This CDR3 region has 14 residues. In nucleotides, the CDR3 is TGTGCCAGCAGCTTAGAGGTCGGCAGGGACGAGCAGTACTTC. Residues: CASSLEVGRDEQYF.

J is TRBJ2-5 and V is TRBV7-7; 13 bases are a match to TRBD2. Germline CDR1 SSHAT, CDR2 FNYEAQ (reference sequence). The CDR3 length is 16 residues. V lost 1 base, J lost 5 bases, and 4 bases stayed unmatched. The chain's CDR3 is CASSLGGLAGKETQYF. The CDR3 DNA sequence: TGTGCCAGCAGCTTAGGGGGACTAGCGGGGAAGGAGACCCAGTACTTC.

The V and J genes are TRBV9 and TRBJ2-6, with unresolved D. The CDR3 has 15 residues. Trimming shortened V by 0 bases and J by 4 bases, and 8 bases separated the two germline ends. The germline V gene encodes CDR1 SGDLS and CDR2 YYNGEE. In DNA form, the CDR3 reads TGTGCCAGCAGCGTAGTTTCAGTGGGGGCCAACGTCCTGACTTTC. Translating gives CASSVVSVGANVLTF. The whole variable domain, filled in from reference TRBV9 and TRBJ2-6, reads DSGVTQTPKHLITATGQRVTLRCSPRSGDLSVYWYQQSLDQGLQFLIQYYNGEERAKGNILERFSAQQFPDLHSELNLSSLELGDSALYFCASSVVSVGANVLTFGAGSRLTVL.

V gene TRBV2 combines with J gene TRBJ2-1; 14 bases map to TRBD2. The CDR3 loop spans 15 amino acids. V lost 6 bases and J lost 14; bases outside the gene matches: 12. Germline V lookup: CDR1 SNHLY, CDR2 FYNNEI. The CDR3 sequence is CASRTGLAGVSSEFF. CDR3 DNA sequence: TGTGCCAGCAGGACGGGACTAGCGGGGGTCTCCTCTGAGTTCTTC. The variable domain in full, completed from reference TRBV2 and TRBJ2-1, reads EPEVTQTPSHQVTQMGQEVILRCVPISNHLYFYWYRQILGQKVEFLVSFYNNEISEKSEIFDDQFSVERPDGSNFTLKIRSTKLEDSAMYFCASRTGLAGVSSEFFGPGTRLTVL.

The V and J genes are TRBV29-1 and TRBJ1-2; TRBD1 agrees at 12 bases. Germline assignment: CDR1 SQVTM and CDR2 ANQGSEA. Trimming cost V 1 base and J 7 bases; bases outside gene matches: 7. The CDR3 length is 15 residues. The CDR3 loop reads CSVEVPGQGARGYTF. The CDR3 nucleotides are TGCAGCGTTGAAGTACCGGGACAGGGGGCTCGTGGCTACACCTTC. The variable domain in full, with the rest retrieved from reference TRBV29-1 and TRBJ1-2, is SAVISQKPSRDICQRGTSLTIQCQVDSQVTMMFWYRQQPGQSLTLIATANQGSEATYESGFVIDKFPISRPNLTFSTLTVSNMSPEDSSIYLCSVEVPGQGARGYTFGSGTRLTVV.

V and J are TRBV19 and TRBJ2-7, with D maybe TRBD1 (5 bases). This CDR3 region has 13 residues. Germline V CDR1 and CDR2: LNHDA, SQIVND (reference sequence). V was shortened by 3 bases and J by 5 bases, with 11 bases between the two germline ends. CDR3 in DNA: TGTGCCAGTAGTATCGGACACGGCGACGAGCAGTACTTC. This codes for CASSIGHGDEQYF.

This clone was observed a handful of times. The V call is TRBV6-5, the J call TRBJ2-2, with TRBD1 identical over 9 bases. Trimming cost V 11 bases and J 4 bases; bases outside gene matches: 5. The germline CDR1 and CDR2 sequences are MNHEY and SVGAGI. The CDR3 covers 13 residues. CDR3 protein: CAVGQGITGELFF. For the CDR3, the DNA is TGTGCCGTCGGACAGGGGATCACCGGGGAGCTGTTTTTT.

The V and J genes are TRBV30 and TRBJ2-7, with TRBD1 matching 7 bases. Germline V gene sequence: CDR1 GTSNPN, CDR2 SVGIG (reference sequence). CDR3 length: 13 amino acids. J lost 6 bases, V lost 2 bases, and 7 bases had no gene match. The CDR3 coding sequence is TGTGCCTGGAGTTACAGGGGTGAGGGCGAGCAGTACTTC. Translation: CAWSYRGEGEQYF.

V usage is TRBV14 and J usage is TRBJ1-1; 9 nucleotides agree with TRBD1. Looked up from germline, CDR1 is SGHDN and CDR2 is FVKESK. V was clipped by 1 base and J by 4 bases; unmatched bases: 4. CDR3 length: 15 residues. This chain's CDR3 is CASSQVQGAPTEAFF. The CDR3 DNA follows: TGTGCCAGCAGCCAAGTACAGGGGGCCCCCACTGAAGCTTTCTTT.

The gene calls are TRBV18 and TRBJ2-5; 7 bases map to TRBD2. Germline V gives CDR1 KGHSH, CDR2 LQKENI. Trimming cost V 2 bases and J 5 bases; bases outside gene matches: 8. The CDR3 is made up of 15 amino acids. The CDR3 DNA follows: TGTGCCAGCTCACCATTTTTGCGGGGGACGGAGACCCAGTACTTC. This gives the protein CASSPFLRGTETQYF.

This clone was recorded a few times. This chain links TRBV9 with TRBJ2-1; D is uncertain. In germline, CDR1 is SGDLS, CDR2 YYNGEE. V lost 0 bases to trimming and J lost 0 bases, with 4 bases between them. CDR3 length: 14 amino acids. The CDR3 region is CASSVVRSYNEQFF. CDR3 nucleotide sequence: TGTGCCAGCAGCGTAGTTCGCTCCTACAATGAGCAGTTCTTC.

The chain carries TRBV5-5 and TRBJ1-2, with D perhaps TRBD1 (6 bases). The V end was cut by 4 bases, the J end by 5 bases, with 18 bases between. The length of the CDR3 is 15 residues. Germline assignment: CDR1 SGHKS and CDR2 YYEKEE (reference sequence). The CDR3 sequence is CASSPSGDLWYGYTF. CDR3 DNA: TGTGCCAGCAGCCCTTCAGGGGACCTTTGGTATGGCTACACCTTC.

The chain has TRBV7-9 and TRBJ2-5, with 9 bases fitting TRBD1. Looked up from germline, CDR1 is SEHNR and CDR2 is FQNEAQ (reference sequence). The V gene end was trimmed by 5 bases and the J gene end by 7 bases; junction bases not matched to a gene: 5. The CDR3 is 13 residues long. The CDR3 coding sequence is TGTGCCAGCAGCCCGGGACAGGGAGGGACCCAGTACTTC. Its protein product is CASSPGQGGTQYF.

The chain joins TRBV6-1 to TRBJ1-6; D may be TRBD1 (5 bases). V was shortened by 6 bases and J by 9 bases, with 9 bases between the two germline ends. This CDR3 has 12 residues. Germline lookup yields CDR1 MNHNS and CDR2 SASEGT. The CDR3 DNA reads TGTGCCAGCAGACAGGAGAGTTCACCCCTCCACTTT. Amino acids: CASRQESSPLHF.

The V gene is TRBV6-5, the J gene TRBJ2-1, with D hard to call. Germline V gene data show CDR1 as MNHEY and CDR2 as SVGAGI. This CDR3 is built from 12 residues. V was trimmed by 2 bases and J by 6 bases, leaving 5 bases between them. The CDR3 nucleotides read TGTGCCAGCAGTTACCGTCCCAATGAGCAGTTCTTC. Translation gives CASSYRPNEQFF.

V gene TRBV4-3 combines with J gene TRBJ2-2; D is possibly TRBD2 (5 bases). The CDR3 runs to 15 residues. Germline V gene lookup returns CDR1 LGHNA and CDR2 YSLEER. The V end lost 2 bases, the J end lost 5 bases, and 12 bases lay between the germline ends. CDR3 DNA: TGCGCCAGCAGCCAAAAACGAGGGTTTACCGGGGAGCTGTTTTTT. It specifies CASSQKRGFTGELFF.

The chain recombines TRBV19 with TRBJ1-2, with TRBD1 as a possible D gene (5 bases). The CDR3 consists of 14 residues. Looked up from germline, CDR1 is LNHDA and CDR2 is SQIVND (reference sequence). The V gene lost 6 bases and the J gene lost 5 bases, with 16 bases spanning the gap. Here the CDR3 reads CASRRETAIYGYTF. The CDR3 nucleotides read TGTGCCAGTAGACGGGAGACAGCTATATATGGCTACACCTTC.

Concerning this clone itself: Germline is not matched at one junction end, which may reflect a read error. In DNA, the CDR3 is TGTGCCAGCAGACCTAGCGGGAGTGGGAACAGTCAGTACTTC. Translated, it gives CASRPSGSGNSQYF. V and J are TRBV28 and TRBJ2-4, with TRBD2 matching 10 bases. This CDR3 region has 14 residues. Per the germline V gene, CDR1 is MDHEN and CDR2 is SYDVKM.

This clone came up once. The V gene is TRBV6-5, the J gene TRBJ1-1; the D gene is possibly TRBD1 (6 bases). This CDR3 contains 14 residues. The V end was cut by 0 bases, the J end by 5 bases, with 10 bases between. Germline V lookup: CDR1 MNHEY, CDR2 SVGAGI. The DNA for the CDR3 is TGTGCCAGCAGTTACTCGGCCAGGGGTACTGAAGCTTTCTTT. Its translation: CASSYSARGTEAFF.

The chain is built from TRBV19 and TRBJ2-4; weak D call: TRBD2 (6 bases). The V gene's germline CDR1 is LNHDA and CDR2 SQIVND (reference sequence). The CDR3 length is 18 residues. Trimming removed 4 bases at V and 0 bases at J, with 19 bases between. The CDR3 sequence is CASSTSTRRGLAKNIQYF. CDR3 DNA: TGTGCCAGTAGTACCTCAACCCGCCGGGGACTAGCCAAAAACATTCAGTACTTC.

The chain joins TRBV25-1 to TRBJ2-7, with unresolved D. Germline CDR1 and CDR2: MGHDK and SYGVNS. The CDR3 has 13 residues. Trimming took 3 bases from V and 2 from J, leaving 8 bases between them. CDR3 loop: CASSDTATYEQYF. CDR3 nucleotide sequence: TGTGCCAGCAGTGATACAGCCACCTACGAGCAGTACTTC.

The rearrangement uses TRBV5-6 and TRBJ2-3; 9 nucleotides line up with TRBD2. J was trimmed by 2 bases and V by 0 bases; bases with no gene match: 7. Germline V gene lookup returns CDR1 SGHDT and CDR2 YYEEEE. The CDR3 has 17 residues. CDR3 nucleotides: TGTGCCAGCAGCTTGGGGTCTAGCGGGGACATCACAGATACGCAGTATTTT. Protein product: CASSLGSSGDITDTQYF.

The gene calls are TRBV7-8 and TRBJ2-2; D remains unclear. The CDR3 length is 14 residues. Between the trimmed V and J ends, which lost 5 bases and 0 bases, there was a span of 7 bases. Per germline, CDR1 SGHVS and CDR2 FQNEAQ. This CDR3 reads CASSRTTNTGELFF. CDR3 bases: TGTGCCAGCAGCCGTACTACGAACACCGGGGAGCTGTTTTTT. Together with reference TRBV7-8 and TRBJ2-2, the CDR3 gives the full variable domain: GAGVSQSPRYKVAKRGQDVALRCDPISGHVSLFWYQQALGQGPEFLTYFQNEAQLDKSGLPSDRFFAERPEGSVSTLKIQRTQQEDSAVYLCASSRTTNTGELFFGEGSRLTVL.